The entry below gives a single T cell receptor (beta chain) sequence along with its context. Its target is not known. The data derive from a study of PD-1 blockade in classical Hodgkin lymphoma. The time point was: newly diagnosed, previously untreated cHL patient sample. What served as comparison were PBMCs in newly diagnosed, untreated classical Hodgkin lymphoma. The study's findings and limits: Healthy donors were reported to have higher baseline TCR diversity than newly diagnosed patients.

The repertoire was sequenced with immunoSEQ multiplex PCR; TCRdb's copy has only in-frame clones and lacks some. The data contain tens of thousands of clones, about 93% of them singletons. This CDR3 has 15 amino acids. Germline values: CDR1 MDHEN, CDR2 SYDVKM. V was clipped by 8 bases and J by 2 bases, with 18 bases between them. The sequence was obtained from a human donor with classical Hodgkin lymphoma. Sequenced material: peripheral blood mononuclear cells (PBMCs). The chain is built from TRBV28 and TRBJ1-2; a possible D gene is TRBD1 (5 bases). The CDR3 protein is CASDTQGSVNYGYTF. The CDR3 bases are TGTGCCAGCGACACCCAGGGAAGCGTCAACTATGGCTACACCTTC.